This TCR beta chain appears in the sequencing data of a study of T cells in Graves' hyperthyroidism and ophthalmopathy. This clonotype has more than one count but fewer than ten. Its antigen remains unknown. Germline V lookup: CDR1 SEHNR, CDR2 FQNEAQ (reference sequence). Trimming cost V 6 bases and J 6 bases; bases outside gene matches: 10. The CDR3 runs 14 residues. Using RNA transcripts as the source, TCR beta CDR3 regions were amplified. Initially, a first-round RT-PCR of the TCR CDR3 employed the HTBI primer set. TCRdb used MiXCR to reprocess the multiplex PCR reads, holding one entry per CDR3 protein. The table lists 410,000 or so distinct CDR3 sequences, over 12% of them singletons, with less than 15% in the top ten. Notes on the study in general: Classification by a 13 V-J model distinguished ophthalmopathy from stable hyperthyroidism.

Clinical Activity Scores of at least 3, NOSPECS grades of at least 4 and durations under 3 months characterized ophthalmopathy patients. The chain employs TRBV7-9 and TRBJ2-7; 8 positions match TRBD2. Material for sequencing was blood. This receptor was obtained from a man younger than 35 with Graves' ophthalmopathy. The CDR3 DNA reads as TGTGCCAGCAGGTACGGGGGGGGCTCCAGCGAGCAGTACTTC. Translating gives CASRYGGGSSEQYF.